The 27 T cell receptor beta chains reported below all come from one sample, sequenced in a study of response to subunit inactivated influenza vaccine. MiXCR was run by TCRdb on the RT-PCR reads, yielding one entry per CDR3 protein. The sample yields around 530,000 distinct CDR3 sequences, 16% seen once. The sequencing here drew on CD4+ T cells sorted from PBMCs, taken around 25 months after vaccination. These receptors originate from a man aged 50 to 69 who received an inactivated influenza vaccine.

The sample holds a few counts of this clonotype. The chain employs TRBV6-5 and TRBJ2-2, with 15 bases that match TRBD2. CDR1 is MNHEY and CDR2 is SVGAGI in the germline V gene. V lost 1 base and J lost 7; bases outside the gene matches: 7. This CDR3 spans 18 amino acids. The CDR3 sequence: CASSYWGLAGGRGGELFF. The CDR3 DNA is TGTGCCAGCAGTTACTGGGGACTAGCGGGAGGACGGGGCGGGGAGCTGTTTTTT.

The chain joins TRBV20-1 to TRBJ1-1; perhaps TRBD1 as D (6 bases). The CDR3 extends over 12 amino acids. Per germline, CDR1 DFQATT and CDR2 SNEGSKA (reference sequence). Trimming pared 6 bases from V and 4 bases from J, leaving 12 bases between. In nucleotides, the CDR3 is TGCAGTGCCCCAGACAGGTTCACTGAAGCTTTCTTT. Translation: CSAPDRFTEAFF.

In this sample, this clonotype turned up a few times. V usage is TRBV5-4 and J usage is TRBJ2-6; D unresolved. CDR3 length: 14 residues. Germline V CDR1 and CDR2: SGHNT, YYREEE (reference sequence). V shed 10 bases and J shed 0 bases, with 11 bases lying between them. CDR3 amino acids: CALSPDSGANVLTF. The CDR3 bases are TGTGCCCTATCGCCGGACTCTGGGGCCAACGTCCTGACTTTC.

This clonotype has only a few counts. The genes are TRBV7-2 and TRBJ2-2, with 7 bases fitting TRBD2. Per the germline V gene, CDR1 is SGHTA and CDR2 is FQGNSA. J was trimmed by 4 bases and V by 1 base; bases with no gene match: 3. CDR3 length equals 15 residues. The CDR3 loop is CASSLVGRITGELFF. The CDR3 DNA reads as TGTGCCAGCAGCTTAGTCGGGAGGATCACCGGGGAGCTGTTTTTT.

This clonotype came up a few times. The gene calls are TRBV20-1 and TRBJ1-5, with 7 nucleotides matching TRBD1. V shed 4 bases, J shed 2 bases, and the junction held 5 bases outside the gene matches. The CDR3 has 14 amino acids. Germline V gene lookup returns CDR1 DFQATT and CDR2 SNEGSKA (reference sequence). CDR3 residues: CSAMGTAGNQPQHF. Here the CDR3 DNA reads TGCAGTGCTATGGGGACAGCGGGCAATCAGCCCCAGCATTTT.

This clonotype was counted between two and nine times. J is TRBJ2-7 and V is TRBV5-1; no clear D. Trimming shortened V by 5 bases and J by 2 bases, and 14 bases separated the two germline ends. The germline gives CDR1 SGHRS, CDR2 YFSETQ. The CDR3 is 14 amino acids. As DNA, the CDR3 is TGCGCCAGCAGACCCATTCCAGAGACCTACGAGCAGTACTTC. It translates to CASRPIPETYEQYF. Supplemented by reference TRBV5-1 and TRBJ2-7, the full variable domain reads KAGVTQTPRYLIKTRGQQVTLSCSPISGHRSVSWYQQTPGQGLQFLFEYFSETQRNKGNFPGRFSGRQFSNSRSEMNVSTLELGDSALYLCASRPIPETYEQYFGPGTRLTVT.

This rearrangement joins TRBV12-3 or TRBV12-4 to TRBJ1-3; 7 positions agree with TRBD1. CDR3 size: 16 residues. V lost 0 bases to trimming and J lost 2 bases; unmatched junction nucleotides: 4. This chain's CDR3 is CASSLAPGGAGNTIYF. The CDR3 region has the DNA TGTGCCAGCAGTTTAGCCCCAGGGGGAGCTGGAAACACCATATATTTT.

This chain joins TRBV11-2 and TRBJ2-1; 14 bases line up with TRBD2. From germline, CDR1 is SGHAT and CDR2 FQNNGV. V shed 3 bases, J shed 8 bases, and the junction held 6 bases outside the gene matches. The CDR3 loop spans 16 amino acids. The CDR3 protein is CASSLAGTSGSYEQFF. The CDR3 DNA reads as TGTGCCAGCAGCTTGGCCGGGACTAGCGGGAGCTATGAGCAGTTCTTC.

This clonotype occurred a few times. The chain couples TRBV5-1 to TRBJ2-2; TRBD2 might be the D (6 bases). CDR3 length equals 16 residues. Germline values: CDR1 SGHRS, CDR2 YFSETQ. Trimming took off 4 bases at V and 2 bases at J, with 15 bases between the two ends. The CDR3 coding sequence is TGCGCCAGCAGCACCGGGGGATTAACAAACACCGGGGAGCTGTTTTTT. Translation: CASSTGGLTNTGELFF.

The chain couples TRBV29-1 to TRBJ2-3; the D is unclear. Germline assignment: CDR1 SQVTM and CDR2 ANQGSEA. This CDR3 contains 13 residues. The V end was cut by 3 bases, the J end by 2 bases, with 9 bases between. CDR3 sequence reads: CSVEVQLTDTQYF. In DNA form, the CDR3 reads TGCAGCGTTGAGGTCCAACTCACAGATACGCAGTATTTT.

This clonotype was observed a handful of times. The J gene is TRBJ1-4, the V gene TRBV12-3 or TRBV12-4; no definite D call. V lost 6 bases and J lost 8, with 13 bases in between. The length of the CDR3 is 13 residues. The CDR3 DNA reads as TGTGCCAGCAGCCCCCAGACACGAGAAAAACTGTTTTTT. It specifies CASSPQTREKLFF.

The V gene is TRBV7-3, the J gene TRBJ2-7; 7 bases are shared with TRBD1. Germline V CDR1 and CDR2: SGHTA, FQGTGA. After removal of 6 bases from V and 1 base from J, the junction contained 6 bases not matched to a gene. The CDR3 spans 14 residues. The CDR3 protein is CASRQGTVSYEQYF. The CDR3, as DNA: TGTGCCAGCAGACAAGGGACAGTTTCCTACGAGCAGTACTTC. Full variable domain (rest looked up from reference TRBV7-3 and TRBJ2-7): GAGVSQTPSNKVTEKGKYVELRCDPISGHTALYWYRQSLGQGPEFLIYFQGTGAADDSGLPNDRFFAVRPEGSVSTLKIQRTERGDSAVYLCASRQGTVSYEQYFGPGTRLTVT.

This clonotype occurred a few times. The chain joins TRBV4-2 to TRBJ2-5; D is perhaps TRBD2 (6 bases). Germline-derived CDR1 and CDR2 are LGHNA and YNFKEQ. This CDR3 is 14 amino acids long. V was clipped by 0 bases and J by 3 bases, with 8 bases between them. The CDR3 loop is CASSQDRREETQYF. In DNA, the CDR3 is TGTGCCAGCAGCCAAGATAGGAGGGAAGAGACCCAGTACTTC.

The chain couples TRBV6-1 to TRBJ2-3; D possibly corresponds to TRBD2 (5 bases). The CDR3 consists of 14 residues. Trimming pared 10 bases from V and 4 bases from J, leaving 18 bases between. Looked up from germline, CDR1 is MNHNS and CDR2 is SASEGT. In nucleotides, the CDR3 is TGTGCCACGGCCAAACGGGAATGGGCAGATACGCAGTATTTT. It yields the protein CATAKREWADTQYF.

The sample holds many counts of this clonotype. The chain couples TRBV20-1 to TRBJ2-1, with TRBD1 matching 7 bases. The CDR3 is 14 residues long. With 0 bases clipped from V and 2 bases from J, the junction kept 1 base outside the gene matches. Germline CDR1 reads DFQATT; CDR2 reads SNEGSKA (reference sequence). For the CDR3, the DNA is TGCAGTGCTAGAGAGGGACAGACCTACAATGAGCAGTTCTTC. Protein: CSAREGQTYNEQFF.

CDR3 bases: TGTGCCAGCAGCCCATTCGGGGTAACCGGGGCCAACGTCCTGACTTTC. Protein product: CASSPFGVTGANVLTF. V usage is TRBV7-2 and J usage is TRBJ2-6; TRBD2 is a possible D gene (5 bases). V dropped 5 bases and J dropped 4 bases, with 15 bases sitting between them. The CDR3 contains 16 residues. Germline values: CDR1 SGHTA, CDR2 FQGNSA.

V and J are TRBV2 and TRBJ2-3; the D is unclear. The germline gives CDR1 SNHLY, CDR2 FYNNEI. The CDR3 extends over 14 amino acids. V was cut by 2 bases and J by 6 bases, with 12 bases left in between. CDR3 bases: TGTGCCAGCAGTGAAAGGGTGATTTTGGATACGCAGTATTTT. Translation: CASSERVILDTQYF.

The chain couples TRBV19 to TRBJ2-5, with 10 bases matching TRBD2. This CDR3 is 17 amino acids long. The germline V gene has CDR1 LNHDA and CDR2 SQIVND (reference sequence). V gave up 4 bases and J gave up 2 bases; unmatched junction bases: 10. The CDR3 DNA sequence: TGTGCCAGTAGTACTAGCGGGAGCTCCGGGTGGCAAGAGACCCAGTACTTC. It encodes CASSTSGSSGWQETQYF.

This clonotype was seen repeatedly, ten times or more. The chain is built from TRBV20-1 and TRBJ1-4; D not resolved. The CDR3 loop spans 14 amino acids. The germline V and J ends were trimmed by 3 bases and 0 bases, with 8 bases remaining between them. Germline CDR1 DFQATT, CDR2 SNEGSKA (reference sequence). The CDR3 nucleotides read TGCAGTGCTAGTTTTGGCCCAACTAATGAAAAACTGTTTTTT. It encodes CSASFGPTNEKLFF.

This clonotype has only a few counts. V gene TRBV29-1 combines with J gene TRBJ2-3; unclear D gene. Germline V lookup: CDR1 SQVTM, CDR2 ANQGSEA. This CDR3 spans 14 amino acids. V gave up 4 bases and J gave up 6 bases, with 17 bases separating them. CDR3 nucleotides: TGCAGCGTTGGGAACAGAGCGCGTGGGGATACGCAGTATTTT. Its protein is CSVGNRARGDTQYF.

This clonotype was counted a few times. CDR3 region: CASSFIRGQGLNEQYF. The CDR3, as DNA: TGTGCCAGCAGCTTTATCCGGGGACAGGGACTAAACGAGCAGTACTTC. The chain recombines TRBV11-2 with TRBJ2-7, with TRBD1 matching over 9 bases. Per germline, CDR1 SGHAT and CDR2 FQNNGV. This CDR3 has 16 amino acids. J gave up 5 bases and V 3 bases, and 11 bases lay outside the gene matches.

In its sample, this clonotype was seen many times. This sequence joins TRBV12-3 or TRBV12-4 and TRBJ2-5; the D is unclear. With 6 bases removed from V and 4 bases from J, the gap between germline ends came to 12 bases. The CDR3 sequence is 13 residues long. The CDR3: CASSFVLGETQYF. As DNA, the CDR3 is TGTGCCAGCAGCTTTGTACTTGGAGAGACCCAGTACTTC.

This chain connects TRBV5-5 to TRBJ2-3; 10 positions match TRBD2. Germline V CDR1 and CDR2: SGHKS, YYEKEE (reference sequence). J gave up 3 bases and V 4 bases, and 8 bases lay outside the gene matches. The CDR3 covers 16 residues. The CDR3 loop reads CASSPGASGRTDTQYF. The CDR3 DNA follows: TGTGCCAGCAGCCCGGGCGCTAGCGGGAGAACAGATACGCAGTATTTT.

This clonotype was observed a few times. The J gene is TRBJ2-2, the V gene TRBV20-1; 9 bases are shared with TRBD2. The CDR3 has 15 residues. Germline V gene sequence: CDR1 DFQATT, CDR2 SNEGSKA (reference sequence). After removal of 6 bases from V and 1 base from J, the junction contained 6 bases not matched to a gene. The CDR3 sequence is CSANVAGVNTGELFF. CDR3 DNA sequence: TGCAGTGCCAACGTAGCGGGAGTGAACACCGGGGAGCTGTTTTTT.

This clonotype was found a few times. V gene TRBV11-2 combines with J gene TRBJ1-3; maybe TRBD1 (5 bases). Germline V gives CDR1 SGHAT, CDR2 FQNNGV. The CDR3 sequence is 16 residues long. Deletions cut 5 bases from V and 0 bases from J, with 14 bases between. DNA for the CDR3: TGTGCCAGCAGCCAAAGGGACTTCAGCTCTGGAAACACCATATATTTT. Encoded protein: CASSQRDFSSGNTIYF.

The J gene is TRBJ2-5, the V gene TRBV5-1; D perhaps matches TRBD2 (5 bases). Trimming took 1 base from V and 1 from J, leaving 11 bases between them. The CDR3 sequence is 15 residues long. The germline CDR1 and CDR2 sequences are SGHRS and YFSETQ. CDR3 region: CASSLRLGLQETQYF. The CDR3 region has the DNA TGCGCCAGCAGCTTGAGGCTTGGACTCCAAGAGACCCAGTACTTC.

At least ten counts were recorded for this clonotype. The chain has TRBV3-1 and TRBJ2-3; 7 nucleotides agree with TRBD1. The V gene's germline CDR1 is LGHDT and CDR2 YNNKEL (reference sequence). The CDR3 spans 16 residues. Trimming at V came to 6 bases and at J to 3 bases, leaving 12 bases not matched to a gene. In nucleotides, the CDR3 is TGTGCCAGCAGTGGAATTTCGACAGGGTTTACAGATACGCAGTATTTT. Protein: CASSGISTGFTDTQYF.